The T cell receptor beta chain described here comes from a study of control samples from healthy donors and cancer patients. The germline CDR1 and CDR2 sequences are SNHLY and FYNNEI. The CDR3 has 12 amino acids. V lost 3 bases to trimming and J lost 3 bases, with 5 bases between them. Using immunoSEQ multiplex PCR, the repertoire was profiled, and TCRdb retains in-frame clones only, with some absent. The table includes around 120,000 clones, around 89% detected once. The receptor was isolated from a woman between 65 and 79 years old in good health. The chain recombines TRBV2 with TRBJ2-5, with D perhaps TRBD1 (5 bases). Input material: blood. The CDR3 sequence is CASSDREETQYF. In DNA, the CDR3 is TGTGCCAGCAGTGACAGGGAAGAGACCCAGTACTTC.